The rows below give T cell receptor beta chains drawn from one sample of a study of identical twins. Via MiXCR, TCRdb re-called the 5' RACE reads, giving one row per CDR3 protein. The table lists 1.5 million or so distinct CDR3 sequences, 25% to 35% of them singletons. The sample taken for sequencing was cord blood. These receptors were collected from a newborn girl in good health. Each CDR3 is given with its conserved first and last residue. A D gene is named only where the DNA matches it firmly. Size is stated for part of the rows, as once, few or many counts, or as a class when the clone is expanded.

>TRBD1|TRBJ2-5|TRBV11-2|.
CASSEEGGHNEQYF
TGTGCCAGCAGTGAGGAAGGGGGCCACAATGAGCAGTACTTC
>TRBD1|TRBJ2-3|TRBV28|.
CASSFSSGQGADTQYF
TGTGCCAGCAGTTTTTCTTCGGGACAGGGGGCAGATACGCAGTATTTT
>.|TRBJ1-6|TRBV9|few
CASSAKGLQGSPLHF
TGTGCCAGCAGCGCAAAGGGACTTCAGGGATCACCCCTCCACTTT
>TRBD2|TRBJ2-5|TRBV5-6|.
CASSKGRVRETQYF
TGTGCCAGCAGTAAAGGGAGGGTTAGGGAGACCCAGTACTTC
>.|TRBJ1-5|TRBV19|.
CTSIPGAPEGPQHF
TGTACCAGTATCCCAGGGGCACCCGAAGGGCCCCAGCATTTT
>.|TRBJ1-1|TRBV19|.
CARETEAFF
TGTGCCAGGGAAACTGAAGCTTTCTTT
>.|TRBJ2-1|TRBV20-1|few
CSARSGNEQFF
TGCAGTGCCCGAAGCGGTAATGAGCAGTTCTTC
>.|TRBJ2-5|TRBV27|.
CASSSPVRGETQYF
TGTGCCAGCAGTTCCCCCGTTAGAGGGGAGACCCAGTACTTC
>.|TRBJ2-7|TRBV5-1|many
CASSLVQGREQYF
TGCGCCAGCAGCTTGGTACAGGGAAGGGAGCAGTACTTC
>.|TRBJ2-7|TRBV24-1|few
CATSVTRETTYEQYF
TGTGCCACCAGTGTTACCCGGGAGACCACCTACGAGCAGTACTTC